These 14 T cell receptor beta chains were sequenced from one sample in a study of graft-versus-host responses after intestinal transplantation. Produced via immunoSEQ multiplex PCR; TCRdb's table is partial and in-frame only. Among under 130,000 clones, approximately 94% were seen once, and the ten largest hold less than 1.5%. No antigen has been identified for these receptors. The sample in question was unstimulated CD8+ T cells sorted from spleen or lymph node cells, obtained before intestinal transplant. These receptors originate from a human donor who received an intestinal transplant.

The chain has TRBV28 and TRBJ2-2, with D possibly being TRBD1 (6 bases). V lost 3 bases to trimming and J lost 3 bases, with 32 bases between them. Per germline, CDR1 MDHEN and CDR2 SYDVKM. The CDR3 sequence is 22 residues long. In DNA form, the CDR3 reads TGTGCCAGCAGTTTTGGTTGGTATCGGCCTCATAAATTAGGACAGCACACCGGGGAGCTGTTTTTT. Protein sequence: CASSFGWYRPHKLGQHTGELFF.

The chain is built from TRBV2 and TRBJ1-1, with 8 nucleotides matching TRBD1. This CDR3 has 13 amino acids. J lost 8 bases, V lost 2 bases, and 4 bases had no gene match. Germline CDR1 SNHLY, CDR2 FYNNEI. The CDR3 nucleotides read TGTGCCAGCAGTGAAAGGCAGGGGGCAGAAGCTTTCTTT. The encoded protein is CASSERQGAEAFF. Full variable domain (remainder filled in from reference TRBV2 and TRBJ1-1): EPEVTQTPSHQVTQMGQEVILRCVPISNHLYFYWYRQILGQKVEFLVSFYNNEISEKSEIFDDQFSVERPDGSNFTLKIRSTKLEDSAMYFCASSERQGAEAFFGQGTRLTVV.

This chain connects TRBV4-1 to TRBJ1-1, with 9 bases fitting TRBD1. CDR1 and CDR2 (germline): MGHRA, YSYEKL. V gave up 4 bases and J gave up 4 bases; unmatched junction bases: 7. CDR3 length: 15 amino acids. The chain's CDR3 is CASSLSGTGSTEAFF. For the CDR3, the DNA is TGCGCCAGCAGCCTATCCGGGACAGGGAGCACTGAAGCTTTCTTT.

The rearrangement links TRBV11-2 to TRBJ2-3; TRBD2 is a possible D gene (6 bases). Germline lookup yields CDR1 SGHAT and CDR2 FQNNGV. Deletions cut 3 bases from V and 4 bases from J, with 17 bases between. This CDR3 contains 16 residues. Written as DNA, the CDR3 is TGTGCCAGCAGCTTGGTGTGGGGGGAGGTTTCAGATACGCAGTATTTT. This codes for CASSLVWGEVSDTQYF.

This sequence joins TRBV5-5 and TRBJ2-2; 15 bases are a match to TRBD2. This CDR3 is built from 17 residues. The ends lost 4 bases at V and 3 bases at J; junction bases unmatched: 4. CDR1 is SGHKS and CDR2 is YYEKEE in the germline V gene (reference sequence). For the CDR3, the DNA is TGTGCCAGCAGCAAGGGACTAGCGGGGGGCTACACCGGGGAGCTGTTTTTT. Protein sequence: CASSKGLAGGYTGELFF.

This clone was seen only once. This rearrangement joins TRBV5-8 to TRBJ2-1; D ambiguous. V lost 0 bases and J 7 bases, leaving 8 bases between the germline ends. CDR3 length: 13 amino acids. Per germline, CDR1 SGHTS and CDR2 YDEGEE. The CDR3 region is CASSLGGTNEQFF. The DNA for the CDR3 is TGTGCCAGCAGCTTGGGGGGAACGAATGAGCAGTTCTTC.

The rearrangement uses TRBV15 and TRBJ2-1; possibly TRBD1 or TRBD2 for D (5 bases each). This CDR3 is 16 amino acids long. V was cut by 5 bases and J by 0 bases, with 14 bases left in between. Germline CDR1 reads LNHNV; CDR2 reads YYDKDF (reference sequence). The CDR3 sequence: CATSGRGVFSYNEQFF. CDR3 coding DNA: TGTGCCACCAGCGGCCGGGGCGTCTTCTCCTACAATGAGCAGTTCTTC.

The chain has TRBV6-5 and TRBJ2-2, with TRBD1 matching over 9 bases. Germline V gene sequence: CDR1 MNHEY, CDR2 SVGAGI. This CDR3 has 15 residues. V dropped 6 bases and J dropped 4; count of bases not matched to a gene: 6. The DNA for the CDR3 is TGTGCCAGCAGGCGCACAGGGGGCAGCACCGGGGAGCTGTTTTTT. This gives the protein CASRRTGGSTGELFF.

The chain is built from TRBV7-9 and TRBJ2-1; TRBD2 matches 8 bases. With 4 bases clipped from V and 3 bases from J, the junction kept 8 bases outside the gene matches. Per the germline V gene, CDR1 is SEHNR and CDR2 is FQNEAQ (reference sequence). The CDR3 spans 16 residues. CDR3 sequence: CASSSKSGGNYNEQFF. As DNA, the CDR3 is TGTGCCAGCAGCTCCAAGAGCGGGGGCAACTACAATGAGCAGTTCTTC.

This clone was seen once. The chain links TRBV5-1 to TRBJ2-1; 8 nucleotides agree with TRBD2. Germline CDR1 is SGHRS and CDR2 is YFSETQ. V gave up 2 bases and J gave up 7 bases; unmatched junction bases: 8. The CDR3 consists of 15 residues. The CDR3 loop is CASSFLPPGGNEQFF. Here the CDR3 DNA reads TGCGCCAGCAGCTTTCTACCCCCGGGGGGGAATGAGCAGTTCTTC.

This clone was detected once. V is TRBV13 and J is TRBJ1-6, with D perhaps TRBD1 (5 bases). Germline CDR1 PRHDT, CDR2 FYEKMQ (reference sequence). V gave up 5 bases and J gave up 8 bases, with 16 bases separating them. The length of the CDR3 is 15 residues. CDR3 in amino acids: CASSLTSGGYSPLHF. CDR3 nucleotide sequence: TGTGCCAGCAGCCTCACATCTGGGGGATATTCACCCCTCCACTTT. Together with reference TRBV13 and TRBJ1-6, the CDR3 gives the full variable domain: AAGVIQSPRHLIKEKRETATLKCYPIPRHDTVYWYQQGPGQDPQFLISFYEKMQSDKGSIPDRFSAQQFSDYHSELNMSSLELGDSALYFCASSLTSGGYSPLHFGNGTRLTVT.

V is TRBV6-4 and J is TRBJ2-1; D possibly corresponds to TRBD2 (7 bases). Germline CDR1 is MRHNA and CDR2 is SNTAGT. V lost 6 bases to trimming and J lost 3 bases, with 12 bases between them. The CDR3 is 14 amino acids. CDR3 loop: CASRGGAVYNEQFF. As DNA, the CDR3 is TGTGCCAGCAGGGGGGGGGCAGTCTACAATGAGCAGTTCTTC.

This chain connects TRBV7-9 to TRBJ2-1, with D perhaps TRBD1 or TRBD2 (5 bases each). From germline, CDR1 is SEHNR and CDR2 FQNEAQ (reference sequence). The V end lost 3 bases, the J end lost 5 bases, and 11 bases lay between the germline ends. The CDR3 is made up of 14 amino acids. CDR3 DNA sequence: TGTGCCAGCAGCTTGGTGGGGGAAAACAATGAGCAGTTCTTC. Translating it yields CASSLVGENNEQFF. The whole variable domain, remainder taken from reference TRBV7-9 and TRBJ2-1, is DTGVSQNPRHKITKRGQNVTFRCDPISEHNRLYWYRQTLGQGPEFLTYFQNEAQLEKSRLLSDRFSAERPKGSFSTLEIQRTEQGDSAMYLCASSLVGENNEQFFGPGTRLTVL.

The rearrangement links TRBV6-6 to TRBJ1-1; unclear D gene. This CDR3 spans 11 amino acids. Germline V CDR1 and CDR2: MNHNY, SVGAGI (reference sequence). Trimming took 5 bases from V and 5 from J, leaving 6 bases between them. Written as DNA, the CDR3 is TGTGCCAGCAGTCGAGGAACTGAAGCTTTCTTT. It translates to CASSRGTEAFF.